This TCR beta chain was sequenced for a study of Ad26.COV2.S vaccination and SARS-CoV-2 variants. Study findings and constraints: Breadth, reportedly substantial, characterized the spike-specific CD8+ and CD4+ T cell responses after vaccination. Spike-specific TCR breadth ran higher among vaccine recipients than placebo recipients.

Sequencing used immunoSEQ multiplex PCR; TCRdb keeps in-frame clones, though not all of them. The sample has fewer than 100,000 clones, approximately 81% seen once. The V and J ends lost 3 bases and 0 bases respectively, with 5 bases between them. The germline V gene encodes CDR1 MNHEY and CDR2 SMNVEV (reference sequence). The CDR3 has 13 amino acids. Points on this clone: Its antigen remains unknown.

The source is a human donor who had recovered from COVID-19. Sequencing was performed on peripheral blood, taken after recovery from COVID-19. This rearrangement joins TRBV27 to TRBJ2-5; no reliable D call. CDR3 coding DNA: TGTGCCAGCAGTTTGGTGTACCAAGAGACCCAGTACTTC. Its protein product is CASSLVYQETQYF.